Each of the 9 T cell receptor beta chains below was sequenced from the same sample in a study of blood T cell repertoires in COVID-19. Here immunoSEQ multiplex PCR was the method, and the copy in TCRdb shows in-frame clones only, minus some. The table lists fewer than 110,000 clones, just over 90% of them singletons. Specimen: peripheral blood. These TCRs come from a woman younger than 45 with acute or convalescent COVID-19.

The chain uses TRBV7-2 and TRBJ2-7; 7 bases fit TRBD1. The CDR3 loop spans 14 amino acids. J gave up 3 bases and V 5 bases, and 7 bases lay outside the gene matches. The germline CDR1 and CDR2 sequences are SGHTA and FQGNSA. CDR3 protein: CASSPQTGNYEQYF. Written as DNA, the CDR3 is TGTGCCAGCAGCCCCCAGACAGGGAACTACGAGCAGTACTTC.

The genes are TRBV5-4 and TRBJ2-5; TRBD2 aligns across 8 bases. Germline V gene data show CDR1 as SGHNT and CDR2 as YYREEE (reference sequence). V dropped 2 bases and J dropped 13; count of bases not matched to a gene: 10. The CDR3 runs 13 residues. The DNA of the CDR3 is TGTGCCAGCAGCTTAGGACTAGCTGGAGCGAGGTACTTC. Protein: CASSLGLAGARYF.

This chain connects TRBV5-5 to TRBJ2-2; 9 bases match TRBD2. The V gene's germline CDR1 is SGHKS and CDR2 YYEKEE (reference sequence). The V segment lost 0 bases and the J segment 6 bases; nucleotides outside the gene matches: 9. The CDR3 covers 17 residues. Here the CDR3 DNA reads TGTGCCAGCAGCTTGGTGGTAGCGGGGGAGACCGCCGGGGAGCTGTTTTTT. Residues: CASSLVVAGETAGELFF.

The chain links TRBV6-2 or TRBV6-3 to TRBJ2-1, with a tentative D call TRBD1 (6 bases). The germline V gene encodes CDR1 MNHEY and CDR2 SVGEGT. V was clipped by 0 bases and J by 8 bases, with 17 bases between them. The CDR3 is 16 residues long. CDR3 in DNA: TGTGCCAGCAGTTACTCGATTAGTTCAGGGGTGGATGAGCAGTTCTTC. Translated: CASSYSISSGVDEQFF.

The CDR3: CASSGQGWDTEAFF. The CDR3 DNA reads as TGTGCCAGCAGCGGACAGGGGTGGGACACTGAAGCTTTCTTT. The chain carries TRBV9 and TRBJ1-1; 8 bases map to TRBD1. Germline values: CDR1 SGDLS, CDR2 YYNGEE. Unmatched junction bases numbered 4, after V lost 3 bases and J lost 3 bases. The CDR3 spans 14 residues.

This rearrangement joins TRBV2 to TRBJ2-2; D may be TRBD1 (5 bases). Germline V gene lookup returns CDR1 SNHLY and CDR2 FYNNEI. V was trimmed by 8 bases and J by 6 bases, leaving 19 bases between them. This CDR3 is 15 amino acids long. The CDR3 here is CASDLRAGLSGELFF. DNA of the CDR3: TGTGCCAGCGATTTAAGGGCAGGGTTGTCCGGGGAGCTGTTTTTT.

The V and J genes are TRBV3-1 (or the pseudogene TRBV3-2) and TRBJ1-1; D is unclear. This CDR3 comprises 14 residues. The germline CDR1 and CDR2 sequences are LGHDT and YNNKEL (reference sequence). The V and J ends lost 6 bases and 1 base respectively, with 12 bases between them. The CDR3 spells CASRIGVTNTEAFF. CDR3 nucleotides: TGTGCCAGCAGAATCGGGGTAACGAACACTGAAGCTTTCTTT.

The chain is built from TRBV7-3 and TRBJ2-3; TRBD2 is a possible D gene (6 bases). The CDR3 length is 15 residues. The germline V and J ends were trimmed by 5 bases and 2 bases, with 14 bases remaining between them. Germline CDR1 reads SGHTA; CDR2 reads FQGTGA. CDR3 bases: TGTGCCAGCAGCCCACTAGCCTTGAACACAGATACGCAGTATTTT. It translates to CASSPLALNTDTQYF.

This rearrangement joins TRBV5-1 to TRBJ2-3; 9 bases are a match to TRBD2. The CDR3 sequence is 15 residues long. The V gene's germline CDR1 is SGHRS and CDR2 YFSETQ. V gave up 1 base and J gave up 3 bases; unmatched junction bases: 3. The CDR3 protein is CASSLPGLATDTQYF. CDR3 DNA sequence: TGCGCCAGCAGCTTGCCGGGACTAGCTACAGATACGCAGTATTTT.